Below, 32 T cell receptor beta chains from the same sample are listed, as sequenced in a study of beta chain features in type 1 diabetes. General study results and limits: There was a moderate but significant shortening of TCRB CDR3s in all four CD4+ subsets of Type 1 diabetes patients.

Antigens for these TCRs are unknown. Investigators reverse transcribed all isolated RNA, so they sequenced expressed TCRB transcripts. Data came from immunoSEQ multiplex PCR; TCRdb stores just in-frame clones and leaves some out. The repertoire consists of some 150,000 clones, with around an eighth occurring once and the leading ten covering 1.3%. Source material: central memory CD4+ T cells from blood. Receptors were obtained from a young man with type 1 diabetes.

This clone showed up just a few times. The chain is built from TRBV28 and TRBJ2-7; D perhaps matches TRBD1 (6 bases). Germline CDR1 MDHEN, CDR2 SYDVKM. CDR3 size: 14 residues. The V and J ends lost 10 bases and 1 base respectively, with 17 bases between them. The CDR3: CATLGSGESYEQYF. CDR3 DNA: TGTGCCACCCTGGGGTCAGGGGAGTCCTACGAGCAGTACTTC.

J is TRBJ1-5 and V is TRBV5-6, with TRBD1 matching over 8 bases. With V trimmed by 2 bases and J by 1 base, 8 bases remained unmatched. The germline CDR1 and CDR2 sequences are SGHDT and YYEEEE. The CDR3 loop spans 17 amino acids. This CDR3 reads CASSFFRQGLSNQPQHF. The CDR3 DNA reads as TGTGCCAGCAGCTTCTTCCGACAGGGGTTAAGCAATCAGCCCCAGCATTTT.

This clone was found a few times. The chain links TRBV5-1 to TRBJ2-5; no definite D call. Between the trimmed V and J ends, which lost 7 bases and 5 bases, there was a span of 18 bases. The CDR3 runs 14 residues. From germline, CDR1 is SGHRS and CDR2 YFSETQ. The CDR3 region is CASSSEPGWETQYF. The CDR3 nucleotides are TGCGCCAGCTCGTCGGAACCCGGGTGGGAGACCCAGTACTTC.

This clone was seen a handful of times. The genes are TRBV5-4 and TRBJ2-1; D ambiguous. CDR1 SGHNT and CDR2 YYREEE come from the germline V gene (reference sequence). The CDR3 is made up of 13 amino acids. The germline V and J ends were trimmed by 5 bases and 8 bases, with 14 bases remaining between them. The CDR3 DNA reads as TGTGCCAGCAGTCACCCGAATACCGATGAGCAGTTCTTC. It codes for CASSHPNTDEQFF.

This clone was counted between two and nine times. The chain combines TRBV7-9 with TRBJ2-7, with no clear D. The CDR3 loop spans 11 amino acids. Looked up from germline, CDR1 is SEHNR and CDR2 is FQNEAQ (reference sequence). Trimming removed 5 bases at V and 6 bases at J, with 8 bases between. CDR3 loop: CASSLGVEQYF. CDR3 DNA: TGTGCCAGCAGCCTGGGCGTCGAGCAGTACTTC. Full variable domain (missing parts from reference TRBV7-9 and TRBJ2-7): DTGVSQNPRHKITKRGQNVTFRCDPISEHNRLYWYRQTLGQGPEFLTYFQNEAQLEKSRLLSDRFSAERPKGSFSTLEIQRTEQGDSAMYLCASSLGVEQYFGPGTRLTVT.

This clone was found a few times. The genes are TRBV27 and TRBJ2-5; 11 bases are a match to TRBD2. With V trimmed by 10 bases and J by 3 bases, 7 bases remained unmatched. In germline, CDR1 is MNHEY, CDR2 SMNVEV (reference sequence). The CDR3 spans 14 residues. The CDR3 reads CATRRGLAEETQYF. In DNA, the CDR3 is TGTGCCACCAGAAGGGGACTAGCGGAAGAGACCCAGTACTTC.

On this clone itself: Given a much more abundant clone one base away, this may be a read error. The V gene is TRBV6-6, the J gene TRBJ1-1; a weak D match, TRBD1 (5 bases). This CDR3 has 13 residues. CDR1 and CDR2 (germline): MNHNY, SVGAGI (reference sequence). Trimming pared 6 bases from V and 1 base from J, leaving 9 bases between. Here the CDR3 reads CASSLTENTEAFF. The CDR3 DNA reads as TGTGCCAGCAGCTTGACAGAGAACACTGAAGCTTTCTTT.

The rearrangement joins TRBV4-2 to TRBJ1-1, with unresolved D. The CDR3 contains 15 residues. CDR1 LGHNA and CDR2 YNFKEQ come from the germline V gene. Deletions cut 1 base from V and 2 bases from J, with 11 bases between. The CDR3 region is CASSQVVTANTEAFF. DNA for the CDR3: TGTGCCAGCAGCCAAGTAGTTACTGCCAACACTGAAGCTTTCTTT.

This clone was seen at least ten times. The V gene is TRBV4-1, the J gene TRBJ1-1, with TRBD1 matching over 12 bases. The CDR3 loop spans 15 amino acids. Per germline, CDR1 MGHRA and CDR2 YSYEKL. V lost 4 bases, J lost 1 base, and 1 base stayed unmatched. The CDR3 here is CASSPGQGANTEAFF. CDR3 coding DNA: TGCGCCAGCAGCCCGGGACAGGGGGCGAACACTGAAGCTTTCTTT.

This clone was found a few times. V and J are TRBV14 and TRBJ1-1, with a weak D call TRBD1 (6 bases). The CDR3 totals 14 residues. CDR1 is SGHDN and CDR2 is FVKESK in the germline V gene. V was trimmed by 0 bases and J by 9 bases, leaving 14 bases between them. This chain's CDR3 is CASSQDSNRVKAFF. The CDR3 DNA is TGTGCCAGCAGCCAAGACTCTAACAGGGTGAAAGCTTTCTTT. Together with reference TRBV14 and TRBJ1-1, the CDR3 gives the full variable domain: EAGVTQFPSHSVIEKGQTVTLRCDPISGHDNLYWYRRVMGKEIKFLLHFVKESKQDESGMPNNRFLAERTGGTYSTLKVQPAELEDSGVYFCASSQDSNRVKAFFGQGTRLTVV.

At least ten counts were recorded for this clone. The genes are TRBV10-3 and TRBJ2-5; D might be TRBD1 or TRBD2, each matching 5 bases. There are 12 residues in the CDR3. Trimming removed 3 bases from V and 7 bases from J, with 9 bases in between. Germline V gives CDR1 ENHRY, CDR2 SYGVKD. CDR3 residues: CAISEEGPTQYF. CDR3 nucleotide sequence: TGTGCCATCAGTGAAGAGGGGCCGACCCAGTACTTC.

This clone has more than one count but fewer than ten. The V and J genes are TRBV6-5 and TRBJ2-7, with 7 bases lining up with TRBD1. J was trimmed by 9 bases and V by 5 bases; bases with no gene match: 10. The CDR3 sequence is 13 residues long. Germline loops: CDR1 MNHEY, CDR2 SVGAGI. CDR3 coding DNA: TGTGCCAGCAGTCCCCGGGACAGACGGAGGCAGTACTTC. It specifies CASSPRDRRRQYF.

CDR3 protein: CAWTGTGREEKLFF. The CDR3 nucleotides are TGTGCCTGGACCGGGACAGGGAGGGAAGAAAAACTGTTTTTT. This chain joins TRBV30 and TRBJ1-4, with 9 nucleotides matching TRBD1. Unmatched junction bases numbered 8, after V lost 4 bases and J lost 8 bases. This CDR3 comprises 14 residues. CDR1 is GTSNPN and CDR2 is SVGIG in the germline V gene (reference sequence).

This clone occurred once. The chain joins TRBV9 to TRBJ2-5; D not certain. There are 15 residues in the CDR3. V was cut by 0 bases and J by 1 base, with 10 bases left in between. Germline lookup yields CDR1 SGDLS and CDR2 YYNGEE. The CDR3 here is CASSVGPIIQETQYF. CDR3 DNA: TGTGCCAGCAGCGTAGGACCAATAATCCAAGAGACCCAGTACTTC.

The rearrangement links TRBV28 to TRBJ2-7, with D perhaps given as TRBD1 or TRBD2 (7 bases each). CDR1 is MDHEN and CDR2 is SYDVKM in the germline V gene. The V end lost 6 bases, the J end lost 6 bases, and 21 bases lay between the germline ends. The CDR3 spans 15 residues. In DNA, the CDR3 is TGTGCCAGCAGGCTGGACTCCTCCAGGGGGGGCGAGCAGTACTTC. Protein: CASRLDSSRGGEQYF. Looking up the rest from reference TRBV28 and TRBJ2-7 gives the full variable domain: DVKVTQSSRYLVKRTGEKVFLECVQDMDHENMFWYRQDPGLGLRLIYFSYDVKMKEKGDIPEGYSVSREKKERFSLILESASTNQTSMYLCASRLDSSRGGEQYFGPGTRLTVT.

This clone has more than one count but fewer than ten. This chain links TRBV7-9 with TRBJ1-1, with D unclear. The germline V gene encodes CDR1 SEHNR and CDR2 FQNEAQ (reference sequence). There are 14 residues in the CDR3. V lost 5 bases to trimming and J lost 4 bases, with 14 bases between them. The CDR3 region has the DNA TGTGCCAGCAGCCCCCCTGACCTAATCACTGAAGCTTTCTTT. Amino acids: CASSPPDLITEAFF.

This clone was counted ten times or more. The rearrangement joins TRBV7-2 to TRBJ2-5, with D perhaps being TRBD1 or TRBD2 (5 bases each). Germline assignment: CDR1 SGHTA and CDR2 FQGNSA. The V end lost 5 bases, the J end lost 7 bases, and 17 bases lay between the germline ends. This CDR3 has 14 amino acids. CDR3 sequence: CASSPRGTVGTQYF. CDR3 DNA: TGTGCCAGCAGCCCGAGAGGGACGGTGGGGACCCAGTACTTC.

This clone appeared a few times. The J gene is TRBJ1-2, the V gene TRBV28; TRBD1 matches at 7 bases. From germline, CDR1 is MDHEN and CDR2 SYDVKM. The CDR3 is 15 residues long. With V trimmed by 3 bases and J by 5 bases, 9 bases remained unmatched. CDR3 in amino acids: CASSFTGQDLYGYTF. The CDR3 DNA sequence: TGTGCCAGCAGTTTCACCGGACAGGACCTTTATGGCTACACCTTC.

J is TRBJ2-3 and V is TRBV10-3, with D tentatively TRBD1 (6 bases). V was clipped by 10 bases and J by 1 base, with 18 bases between them. Germline V lookup: CDR1 ENHRY, CDR2 SYGVKD. CDR3 length equals 15 residues. This CDR3 is CATRAASGGTDTQYF. Here the CDR3 DNA reads TGTGCCACGAGAGCGGCGTCAGGGGGCACAGATACGCAGTATTTT.

This clone came up a few times. The chain couples TRBV19 to TRBJ2-2; a weak D match, TRBD2 (6 bases). Looked up from germline, CDR1 is LNHDA and CDR2 is SQIVND (reference sequence). With 6 bases removed from V and 4 bases from J, the gap between germline ends came to 15 bases. The CDR3 extends over 15 amino acids. DNA for the CDR3: TGTGCCAGTAGCAAGACACTAGCCCCCACCGGGGAGCTGTTTTTT. It translates to CASSKTLAPTGELFF.

The J gene is TRBJ2-7, the V gene TRBV6-1, with D perhaps matching TRBD2 (6 bases). Germline loops: CDR1 MNHNS, CDR2 SASEGT. V gave up 7 bases and J gave up 2 bases, with 15 bases separating them. The CDR3 is 14 residues long. The CDR3, as DNA: TGTGCCAGCATGCTTAGCGGAATCCCCTACGAGCAGTACTTC. The encoded protein is CASMLSGIPYEQYF.

This clone is medium-sized by share. This rearrangement joins TRBV18 to TRBJ2-1; D uncertain. There are 14 residues in the CDR3. From germline, CDR1 is KGHSH and CDR2 LQKENI. Deletions cut 6 bases from V and 8 bases from J, with 17 bases between. The CDR3 sequence: CASSPTRAVDEQFF. The CDR3 DNA reads TGTGCCAGCTCCCCGACAAGGGCTGTCGATGAGCAGTTCTTC.

This clone was observed a few times. This chain links TRBV29-1 with TRBJ1-1, with D possibly being TRBD1 (5 bases). Germline V gives CDR1 SQVTM, CDR2 ANQGSEA. This CDR3 contains 13 residues. Deletions cut 3 bases from V and 0 bases from J, with 8 bases between. DNA of the CDR3: TGCAGCGTTGAGGGGCTTTTGAACACTGAAGCTTTCTTT. Translated, it gives CSVEGLLNTEAFF. Full variable domain (missing parts from reference TRBV29-1 and TRBJ1-1): SAVISQKPSRDICQRGTSLTIQCQVDSQVTMMFWYRQQPGQSLTLIATANQGSEATYESGFVIDKFPISRPNLTFSTLTVSNMSPEDSSIYLCSVEGLLNTEAFFGQGTRLTVV.

This clone has a handful of counts. Additional DNA sequences in this sample encode the identical CDR3. The rearrangement joins TRBV28 to TRBJ2-1; unclear D gene. V lost 3 bases and J lost 7, with 4 bases in between. Germline CDR1 is MDHEN and CDR2 is SYDVKM. This CDR3 has 11 residues. DNA of the CDR3: TGTGCCAGCAGTTTGCGGAATGAGCAGTTCTTC. It yields the protein CASSLRNEQFF.

The chain carries TRBV27 and TRBJ2-3; 8 bases agree with TRBD2. V was pared by 3 bases and J by 9 bases, with 8 bases of the junction left unmatched. The CDR3 covers 14 residues. Germline assignment: CDR1 MNHEY and CDR2 SMNVEV (reference sequence). The CDR3 DNA is TGTGCCAGCAGTTTGGCGGGGGGCCCTCAAACGCAGTATTTT. Protein sequence: CASSLAGGPQTQYF.

This clone appeared a few times. The rearrangement joins TRBV2 to TRBJ2-1; a possible D gene is TRBD1 (6 bases). Germline loops: CDR1 SNHLY, CDR2 FYNNEI. This CDR3 has 14 amino acids. Deletions cut 2 bases from V and 5 bases from J, with 10 bases between. The CDR3 DNA sequence: TGTGCCAGCAGTGAATCCCGACAGGACAATGAGCAGTTCTTC. This gives the protein CASSESRQDNEQFF. Together with reference TRBV2 and TRBJ2-1, the CDR3 gives the full variable domain: EPEVTQTPSHQVTQMGQEVILRCVPISNHLYFYWYRQILGQKVEFLVSFYNNEISEKSEIFDDQFSVERPDGSNFTLKIRSTKLEDSAMYFCASSESRQDNEQFFGPGTRLTVL.

This clone was detected a few times. The genes are TRBV12-5 and TRBJ1-1; D remains unclear. Looked up from germline, CDR1 is LGHNT and CDR2 is FRNRAP. Trimming left V 1 base short and J 8 bases short, with 14 bases between. The CDR3 sequence is 14 residues long. The CDR3: CASGLGTRSGEAFF. CDR3 sequence (DNA): TGTGCTAGTGGTTTGGGCACGCGTTCAGGAGAAGCTTTCTTT. The whole variable domain, remainder taken from reference TRBV12-5 and TRBJ1-1, is DARVTQTPRHKVTEMGQEVTMRCQPILGHNTVFWYRQTMMQGLELLAYFRNRAPLDDSGMPKDRFSAEMPDATLATLKIQPSEPRDSAVYFCASGLGTRSGEAFFGQGTRLTVV.

The chain has TRBV29-1 and TRBJ1-4; D is unresolved. Trimming took 4 bases from V and 2 from J, leaving 8 bases between them. Germline loops: CDR1 SQVTM, CDR2 ANQGSEA. The CDR3 loop spans 13 amino acids. As DNA, the CDR3 is TGCAGCGTTGTTGTGGGCACTAATGAAAAACTGTTTTTT. Translating gives CSVVVGTNEKLFF. Drawing the rest from reference TRBV29-1 and TRBJ1-4, the complete variable domain is SAVISQKPSRDICQRGTSLTIQCQVDSQVTMMFWYRQQPGQSLTLIATANQGSEATYESGFVIDKFPISRPNLTFSTLTVSNMSPEDSSIYLCSVVVGTNEKLFFGSGTQLSVL.

This clone came up a few times. The chain recombines TRBV4-2 with TRBJ2-1; 7 bases are a match to TRBD2. The germline gives CDR1 LGHNA, CDR2 YNFKEQ. Trimming removed 2 bases from V and 0 bases from J; junction bases left unmatched: 1. This CDR3 has 15 amino acids. CDR3 protein: CASSQQRGSYNEQFF. The CDR3 DNA sequence: TGTGCCAGCAGCCAACAGCGGGGCTCCTACAATGAGCAGTTCTTC.

This chain links TRBV5-1 with TRBJ2-1, with a possible D match to TRBD1 (6 bases). This CDR3 has 14 amino acids. V lost 3 bases and J lost 2, with 9 bases in between. Looked up from germline, CDR1 is SGHRS and CDR2 is YFSETQ. As DNA, the CDR3 is TGCGCCAGCAGCTCGGGACAAACCTACAATGAGCAGTTCTTC. Translating it yields CASSSGQTYNEQFF. Full variable domain (outside the CDR3, taken from reference TRBV5-1 and TRBJ2-1): KAGVTQTPRYLIKTRGQQVTLSCSPISGHRSVSWYQQTPGQGLQFLFEYFSETQRNKGNFPGRFSGRQFSNSRSEMNVSTLELGDSALYLCASSSGQTYNEQFFGPGTRLTVL.

In its sample, this clone was seen many times. The J gene is TRBJ2-5, the V gene TRBV18, with a possible D match to TRBD1 (6 bases). V was trimmed by 0 bases and J by 5 bases, leaving 10 bases between them. This CDR3 contains 14 residues. From germline, CDR1 is KGHSH and CDR2 LQKENI. This CDR3 reads CASSPPVGAETQYF. Here the CDR3 DNA reads TGTGCCAGCTCACCACCGGTGGGGGCCGAGACCCAGTACTTC.

In its sample, this clone was seen a few times. This rearrangement joins TRBV7-2 to TRBJ1-3; 8 nucleotides line up with TRBD1. The junction had 8 bases not matched to a gene; V was cut back by 5 bases and J by 5 bases. Germline V CDR1 and CDR2: SGHTA, FQGNSA. This CDR3 has 15 residues. The CDR3 spells CASSPGQGQRNTIYF. The CDR3 coding sequence is TGTGCCAGCAGCCCTGGACAGGGCCAACGAAACACCATATATTTT.